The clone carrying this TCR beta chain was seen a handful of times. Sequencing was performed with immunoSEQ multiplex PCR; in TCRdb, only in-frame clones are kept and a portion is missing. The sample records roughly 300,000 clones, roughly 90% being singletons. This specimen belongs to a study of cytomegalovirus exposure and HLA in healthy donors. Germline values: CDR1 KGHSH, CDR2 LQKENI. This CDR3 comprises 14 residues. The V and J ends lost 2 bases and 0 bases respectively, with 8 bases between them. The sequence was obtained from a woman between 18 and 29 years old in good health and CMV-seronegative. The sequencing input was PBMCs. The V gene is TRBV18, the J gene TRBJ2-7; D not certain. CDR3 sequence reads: CASSPGRPSYEQYF. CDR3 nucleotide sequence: TGTGCCAGCTCACCAGGGCGACCCTCCTACGAGCAGTACTTC.